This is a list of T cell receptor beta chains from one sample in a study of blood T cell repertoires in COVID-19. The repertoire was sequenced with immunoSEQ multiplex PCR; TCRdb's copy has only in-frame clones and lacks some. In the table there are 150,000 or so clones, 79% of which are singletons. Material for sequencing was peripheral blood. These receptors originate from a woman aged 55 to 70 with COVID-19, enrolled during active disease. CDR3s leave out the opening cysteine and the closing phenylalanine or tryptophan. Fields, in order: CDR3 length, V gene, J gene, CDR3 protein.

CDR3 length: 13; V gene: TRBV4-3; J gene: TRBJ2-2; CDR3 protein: ASSQDFRNTGELF
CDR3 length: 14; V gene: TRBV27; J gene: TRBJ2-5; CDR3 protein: ASSFSAGGPRETQY
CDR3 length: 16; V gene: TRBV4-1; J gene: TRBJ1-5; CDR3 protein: ASSPRDTYPRSNQPQH
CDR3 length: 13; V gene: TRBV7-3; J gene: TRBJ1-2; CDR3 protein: ASSPQGQANYGYT
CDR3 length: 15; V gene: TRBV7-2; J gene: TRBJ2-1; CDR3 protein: ASSLISGGAAYNEQF
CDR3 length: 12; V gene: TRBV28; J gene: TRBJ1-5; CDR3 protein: ASRARDTGQPQH
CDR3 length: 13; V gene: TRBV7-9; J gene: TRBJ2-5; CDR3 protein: ASSPPGRGGETQY
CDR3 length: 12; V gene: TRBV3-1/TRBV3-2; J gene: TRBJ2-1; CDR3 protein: ASSQFRDGDEQF
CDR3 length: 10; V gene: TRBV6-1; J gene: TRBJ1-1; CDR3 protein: ASRTGSRQAF
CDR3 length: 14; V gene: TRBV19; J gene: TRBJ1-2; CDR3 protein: ATFNRDRDIYGGYT
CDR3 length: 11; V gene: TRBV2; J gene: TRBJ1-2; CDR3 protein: ASSAQGSYGYT
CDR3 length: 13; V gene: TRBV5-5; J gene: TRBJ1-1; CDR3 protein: ASSNTGRVNTEAF
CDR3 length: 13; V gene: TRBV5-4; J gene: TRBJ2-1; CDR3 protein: ASSLGQFSYNEQF
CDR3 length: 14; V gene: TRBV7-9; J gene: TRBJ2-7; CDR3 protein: ASSLAGGRAGNEQY
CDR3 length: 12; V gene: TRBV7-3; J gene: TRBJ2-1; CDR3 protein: ASSLAGLNNEQF
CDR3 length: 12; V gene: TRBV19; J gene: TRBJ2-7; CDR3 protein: ASSPGLAGYEQY
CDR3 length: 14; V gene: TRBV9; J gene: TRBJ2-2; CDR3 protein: ASSVGAPANTGELF
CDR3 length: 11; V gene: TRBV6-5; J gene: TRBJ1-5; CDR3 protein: VSSQDRLRPQH
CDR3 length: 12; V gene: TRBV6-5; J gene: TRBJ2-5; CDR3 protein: ASSSGLPQETQY
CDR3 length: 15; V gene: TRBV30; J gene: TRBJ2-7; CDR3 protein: AWSVRLAGDPAYEQY
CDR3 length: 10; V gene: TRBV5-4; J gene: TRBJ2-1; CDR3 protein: ASSLQWNEQF
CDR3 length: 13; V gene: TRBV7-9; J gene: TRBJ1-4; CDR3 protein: ASSPRDRVEEKLF
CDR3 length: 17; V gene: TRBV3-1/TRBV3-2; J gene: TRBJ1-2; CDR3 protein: ASSRRMIWTANLNYGYT
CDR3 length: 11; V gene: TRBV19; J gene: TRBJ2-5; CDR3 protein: ASSSATGGTQY
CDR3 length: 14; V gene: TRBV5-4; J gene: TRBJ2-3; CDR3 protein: ASKGRGGPVSDTQY
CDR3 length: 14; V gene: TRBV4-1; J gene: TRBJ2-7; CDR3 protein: ASSRFLATLSYEQY
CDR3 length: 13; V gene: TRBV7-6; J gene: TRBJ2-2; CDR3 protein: ASSLAGGDTGELF
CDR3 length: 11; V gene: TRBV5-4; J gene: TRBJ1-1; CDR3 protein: ASSWGGNTEAF
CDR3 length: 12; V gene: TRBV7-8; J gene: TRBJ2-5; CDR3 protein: ASSLNVGAETQY
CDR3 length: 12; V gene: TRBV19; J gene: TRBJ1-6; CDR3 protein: ASDRVGGNSPLH
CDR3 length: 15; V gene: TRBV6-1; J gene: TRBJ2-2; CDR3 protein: ASSGPRLGRTTGELF
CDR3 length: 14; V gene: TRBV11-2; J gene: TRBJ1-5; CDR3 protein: ASSLEMGRPNQPQH
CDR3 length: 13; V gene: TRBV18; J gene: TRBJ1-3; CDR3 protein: ASSPTTGAGNTIY
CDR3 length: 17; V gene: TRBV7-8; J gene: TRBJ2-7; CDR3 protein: ASSLASGTSGRAPLEQY
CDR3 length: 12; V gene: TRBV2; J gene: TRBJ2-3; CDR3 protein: ASRDTGSTDTQY
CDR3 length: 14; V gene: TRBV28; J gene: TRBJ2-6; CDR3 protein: ASTPRGFSGANVLT
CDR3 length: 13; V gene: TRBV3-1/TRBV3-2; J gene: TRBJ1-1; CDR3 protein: ASSQVFGGNTEAF